This TCR beta chain was sequenced in a study of shared clonotypes between healthy human individuals. Assay: immunoSEQ multiplex PCR; the TCRdb copy retains only in-frame clones and omits some. In the table there are a few million clones, 85% to 95% of which are singletons. There are 15 residues in the CDR3. Germline CDR1 SGHDN, CDR2 FVKESK. V was shortened by 1 base and J by 1 base, with 10 bases between the two germline ends. As for this clone: Its antigen is unidentified.

Study results and caveats: Among several donors, approximately 5% of naive CD4 clonotypes were found in common. The study generally estimated greater richness for naive than memory subsets.

Donors were healthy HIV-negative adults without recently reported acute infections or vaccinations. Researchers partitioned CD4+ cells into CD45RA+ naive and CD45RA-negative memory subsets. This TCR was recovered from a man between 18 and 29 years old in good health. Some clones in this sample may be carry-over from other donors' samples. The J gene is TRBJ1-1, the V gene TRBV14; the D gene is possibly TRBD1 (6 bases). The sequenced sample was naive CD4+ T cells from PBMCs. The sample's subset: CD45RA+ positively selected. In DNA form, the CDR3 reads TGTGCCAGCAGCCAAGGGGGGGCAGGGAACACTGAAGCTTTCTTT. Its translation is CASSQGGAGNTEAFF.